This entry is about one T cell receptor (beta chain). This sample was included in a study of blood T cell repertoires in COVID-19. In the study overall: Sample material is recorded as cDNA or gDNA derived from T cells, B-cell-depleted T cells, or PBMCs.

The table came from immunoSEQ multiplex PCR; TCRdb's copy has only in-frame clones and leaves some out. The sample contains about 270,000 clones, roughly 86% of which appear only once. Participant reports of clinical history set cohort assignment. Germline loops: CDR1 MNHEY, CDR2 SVGEGT. V lost 2 bases to trimming and J lost 0 bases, with 14 bases between them. CDR3 length: 18 residues. Source material: PBMCs or T cells enriched from blood (not recorded which). This chain uses TRBV6-2 or TRBV6-3 with TRBJ2-6; D might be TRBD1 (6 bases). This clonotype originated in a woman under 30 who had recovered from COVID-19. CDR3 nucleotide sequence: TGTGCCAGCAGTTACGTCCCGGGACAAGTCTCTGGGGCCAACGTCCTGACTTTC. Encoded protein: CASSYVPGQVSGANVLTF.